This passage covers 8 T cell receptor beta chains from one sample sequenced in a study of T cell responses to AZD1222 COVID-19 vaccine. Generated by immunoSEQ multiplex PCR, the TCRdb table keeps only in-frame clones and is missing some. The sample consists of around 150,000 clones, 92% of them appearing once. The source material was peripheral blood, sampled on day 0 of AZD1222 vaccination. The receptors derive from an adult in good health.

The chain is built from TRBV24-1 and TRBJ2-1, with TRBD2 identical over 14 bases. With V trimmed by 5 bases and J by 8 bases, 7 bases remained unmatched. The CDR3 contains 16 residues. Germline V lookup: CDR1 KGHDR, CDR2 SFDVKD. The CDR3 region has the DNA TGTGCCACCAGTGGGACTAGCGGGAGGAAGCTCCATGAGCAGTTCTTC. It specifies CATSGTSGRKLHEQFF.

CDR3 protein: CAISDGGTNEKLFF. The CDR3 DNA is TGTGCCATCAGTGACGGGGGCACTAATGAAAAACTGTTTTTT. The chain combines TRBV10-3 with TRBJ1-4, with D perhaps TRBD1 (6 bases). The CDR3 runs to 14 residues. Germline V gene data show CDR1 as ENHRY and CDR2 as SYGVKD. V gave up 3 bases and J gave up 2 bases, with 7 bases separating them.

This clone was seen once. CDR3 sequence reads: CASSFVFDNNEQFF. In DNA form, the CDR3 reads TGTGCCAGCAGCTTCGTGTTTGATAACAATGAGCAGTTCTTC. This chain connects TRBV7-2 to TRBJ2-1, with D uncertain. The CDR3 runs to 14 residues. The germline V and J ends were trimmed by 3 bases and 5 bases, with 11 bases remaining between them. Germline CDR1 and CDR2: SGHTA and FQGNSA.

The chain employs TRBV28 and TRBJ2-1; 9 bases line up with TRBD2. This CDR3 spans 15 amino acids. J lost 7 bases, V lost 6 bases, and 10 bases had no gene match. CDR1 and CDR2 from the germline V gene are MDHEN and SYDVKM. The CDR3 sequence is CASRLGGGAGNEQFF. CDR3 sequence (DNA): TGTGCCAGCAGACTTGGCGGGGGGGCGGGGAATGAGCAGTTCTTC.

The chain employs TRBV28 and TRBJ2-7; either TRBD1 or TRBD2 may supply D (5 bases each). CDR3 size: 12 residues. Germline assignment: CDR1 MDHEN and CDR2 SYDVKM. Between the trimmed V and J ends, which lost 6 bases and 2 bases, there was a span of 8 bases. In DNA, the CDR3 is TGTGCCAGCAGGAGGGGACCCTACGAGCAGTACTTC. This sequence encodes CASRRGPYEQYF.

This chain links TRBV6-5 with TRBJ1-2; 9 bases match TRBD1. Looked up from germline, CDR1 is MNHEY and CDR2 is SVGAGI. Trimming removed 5 bases from V and 8 bases from J; junction bases left unmatched: 9. The CDR3 extends over 14 amino acids. The CDR3 bases are TGTGCCAGCAGTCGAAAGGACAGGGGCCTGGGCTACACCTTC. This sequence encodes CASSRKDRGLGYTF.

The chain couples TRBV7-2 to TRBJ2-4; TRBD1 aligns across 7 bases. The V segment lost 1 base and the J segment 1 base; nucleotides outside the gene matches: 7. CDR3 length equals 17 residues. Per germline, CDR1 SGHTA and CDR2 FQGNSA. DNA of the CDR3: TGTGCCAGCAGCTTAGTGGCGACAGGGTATGCCAAAAACATTCAGTACTTC. As protein: CASSLVATGYAKNIQYF.

The chain couples TRBV14 to TRBJ2-3; 8 bases map to TRBD2. Germline V gene data show CDR1 as SGHDN and CDR2 as FVKESK. Unmatched junction bases numbered 13, after V lost 8 bases and J lost 0 bases. The CDR3 runs 17 residues. The CDR3 loop reads CASSPSGPLKSTDTQYF. The DNA for the CDR3 is TGTGCCAGCTCCCCTAGCGGGCCCCTAAAAAGCACAGATACGCAGTATTTT.